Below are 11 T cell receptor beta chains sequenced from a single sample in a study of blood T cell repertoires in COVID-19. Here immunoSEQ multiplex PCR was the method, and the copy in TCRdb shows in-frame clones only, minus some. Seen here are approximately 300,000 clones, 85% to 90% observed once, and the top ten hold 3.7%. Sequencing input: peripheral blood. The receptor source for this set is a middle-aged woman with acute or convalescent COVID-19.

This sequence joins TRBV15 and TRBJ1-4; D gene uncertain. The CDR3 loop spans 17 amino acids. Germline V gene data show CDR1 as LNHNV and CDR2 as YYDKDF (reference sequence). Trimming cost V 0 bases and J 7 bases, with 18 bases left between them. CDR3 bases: TGTGCCACCAGCAGAGATAACGCCCGGGAGTGGGGTGAAAAACTGTTTTTT. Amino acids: CATSRDNAREWGEKLFF. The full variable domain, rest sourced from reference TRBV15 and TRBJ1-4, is DAMVIQNPRYQVTQFGKPVTLSCSQTLNHNVMYWYQQKSSQAPKLLFHYYDKDFNNEADTPDNFQSRRPNTSFCFLDIRSPGLGDTAMYLCATSRDNAREWGEKLFFGSGTQLSVL.

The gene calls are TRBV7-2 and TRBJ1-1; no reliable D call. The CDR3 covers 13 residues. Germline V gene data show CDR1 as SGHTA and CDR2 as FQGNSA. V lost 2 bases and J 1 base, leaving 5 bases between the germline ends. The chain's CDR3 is CASSLFGNTEAFF. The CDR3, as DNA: TGTGCCAGCAGCTTATTCGGGAACACTGAAGCTTTCTTT.

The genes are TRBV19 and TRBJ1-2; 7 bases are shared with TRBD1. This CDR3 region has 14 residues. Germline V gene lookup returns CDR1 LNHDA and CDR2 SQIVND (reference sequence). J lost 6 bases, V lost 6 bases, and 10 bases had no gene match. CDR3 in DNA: TGTGCCAGTAGGCGCACAGGGGTCCGGGATGGCTACACCTTC. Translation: CASRRTGVRDGYTF.

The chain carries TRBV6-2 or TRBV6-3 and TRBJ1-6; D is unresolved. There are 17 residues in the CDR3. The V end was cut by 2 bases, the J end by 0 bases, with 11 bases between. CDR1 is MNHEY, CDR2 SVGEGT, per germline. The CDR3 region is CASSYGRSSSYNSPLHF. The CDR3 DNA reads TGTGCCAGCAGTTACGGCAGGTCGAGCTCCTATAATTCACCCCTCCACTTT.

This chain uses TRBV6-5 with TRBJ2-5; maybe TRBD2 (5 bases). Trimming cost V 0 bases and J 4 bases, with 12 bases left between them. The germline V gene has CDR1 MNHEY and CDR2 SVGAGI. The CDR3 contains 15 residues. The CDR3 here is CASSYSITGRETQYF. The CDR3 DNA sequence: TGTGCCAGCAGTTACTCGATTACTGGGAGAGAGACCCAGTACTTC.

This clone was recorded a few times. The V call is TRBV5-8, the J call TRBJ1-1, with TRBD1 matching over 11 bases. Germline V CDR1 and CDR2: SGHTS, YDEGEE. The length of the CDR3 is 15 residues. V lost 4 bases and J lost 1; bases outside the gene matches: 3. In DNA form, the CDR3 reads TGTGCCAGCAGCCGAGGGACAGGGGGGAACACTGAAGCTTTCTTT. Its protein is CASSRGTGGNTEAFF.

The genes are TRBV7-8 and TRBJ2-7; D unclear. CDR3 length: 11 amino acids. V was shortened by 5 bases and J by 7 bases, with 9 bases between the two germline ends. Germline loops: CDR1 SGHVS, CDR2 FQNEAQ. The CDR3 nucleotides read TGTGCCAGCAGCCTTACCGGGGAGCAGTACGTC. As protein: CASSLTGEQYV.

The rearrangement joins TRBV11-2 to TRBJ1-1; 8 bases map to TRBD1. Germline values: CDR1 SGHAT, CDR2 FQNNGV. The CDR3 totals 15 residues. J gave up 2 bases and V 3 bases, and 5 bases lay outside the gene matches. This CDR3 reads CASSFMAGGNTEAFF. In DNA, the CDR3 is TGTGCCAGCAGCTTTATGGCAGGGGGCAACACTGAAGCTTTCTTT.

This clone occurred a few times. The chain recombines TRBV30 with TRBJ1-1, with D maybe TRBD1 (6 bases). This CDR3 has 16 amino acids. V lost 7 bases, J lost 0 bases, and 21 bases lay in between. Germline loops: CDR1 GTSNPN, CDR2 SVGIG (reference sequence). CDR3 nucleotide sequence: TGTGCCTTAACTAGGGGTGGGACACTAATGAACACTGAAGCTTTCTTT. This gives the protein CALTRGGTLMNTEAFF.

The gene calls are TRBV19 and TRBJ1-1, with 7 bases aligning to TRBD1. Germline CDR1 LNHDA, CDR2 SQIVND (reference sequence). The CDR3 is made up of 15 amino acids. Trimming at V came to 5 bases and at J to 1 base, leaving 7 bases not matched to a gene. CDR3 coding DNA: TGTGCCAGTAGTCTACGGACAGGACCGAACACTGAAGCTTTCTTT. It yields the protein CASSLRTGPNTEAFF.

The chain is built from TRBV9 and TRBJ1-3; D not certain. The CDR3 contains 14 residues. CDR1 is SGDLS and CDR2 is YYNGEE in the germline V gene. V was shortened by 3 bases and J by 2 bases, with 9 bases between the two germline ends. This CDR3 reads CASSAGNTGNTIYF. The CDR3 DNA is TGTGCCAGCAGCGCAGGTAATACTGGAAACACCATATATTTT.